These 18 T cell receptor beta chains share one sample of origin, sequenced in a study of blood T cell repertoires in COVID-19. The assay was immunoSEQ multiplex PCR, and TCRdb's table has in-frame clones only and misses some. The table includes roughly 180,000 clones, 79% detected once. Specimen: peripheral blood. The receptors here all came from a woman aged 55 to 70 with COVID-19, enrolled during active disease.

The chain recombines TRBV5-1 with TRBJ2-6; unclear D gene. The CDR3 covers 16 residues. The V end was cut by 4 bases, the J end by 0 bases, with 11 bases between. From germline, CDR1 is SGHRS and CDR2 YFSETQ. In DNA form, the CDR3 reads TGCGCCAGCAGCGGCGTCAGGCTCTCTGGGGCCAACGTCCTGACTTTC. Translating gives CASSGVRLSGANVLTF.

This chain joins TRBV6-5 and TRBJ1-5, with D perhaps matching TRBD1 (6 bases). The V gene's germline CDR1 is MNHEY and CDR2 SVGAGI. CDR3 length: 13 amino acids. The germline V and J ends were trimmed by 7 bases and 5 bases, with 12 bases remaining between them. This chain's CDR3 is CASIDRLDQPQHF. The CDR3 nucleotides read TGTGCCAGCATAGACAGGCTGGATCAGCCCCAGCATTTT.

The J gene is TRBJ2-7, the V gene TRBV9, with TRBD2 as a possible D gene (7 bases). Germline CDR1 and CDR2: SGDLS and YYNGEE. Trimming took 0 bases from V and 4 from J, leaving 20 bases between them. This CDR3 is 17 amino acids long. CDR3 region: CASSVATGGAGDYEQYF. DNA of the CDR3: TGTGCCAGCAGCGTAGCTACGGGGGGCGCGGGGGATTACGAGCAGTACTTC.

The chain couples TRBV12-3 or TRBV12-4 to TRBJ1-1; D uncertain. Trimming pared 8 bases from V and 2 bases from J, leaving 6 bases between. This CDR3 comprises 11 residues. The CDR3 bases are TGTGCCAGCCGGGTTAACACTGAAGCTTTCTTT. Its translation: CASRVNTEAFF.

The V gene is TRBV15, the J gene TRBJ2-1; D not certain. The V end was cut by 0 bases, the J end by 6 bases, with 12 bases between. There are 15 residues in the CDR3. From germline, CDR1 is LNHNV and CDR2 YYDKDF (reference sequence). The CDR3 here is CATSREVGFSNEQFF. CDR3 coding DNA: TGTGCCACCAGCAGAGAGGTTGGCTTTTCCAATGAGCAGTTCTTC.

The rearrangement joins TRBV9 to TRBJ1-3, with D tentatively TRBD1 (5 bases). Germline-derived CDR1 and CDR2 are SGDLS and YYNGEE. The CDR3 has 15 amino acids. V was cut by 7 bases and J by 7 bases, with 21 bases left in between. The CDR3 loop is CASSSRGEVWNTIYF. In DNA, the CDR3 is TGTGCCAGCTCCAGCCGGGGGGAGGTTTGGAACACCATATATTTT.

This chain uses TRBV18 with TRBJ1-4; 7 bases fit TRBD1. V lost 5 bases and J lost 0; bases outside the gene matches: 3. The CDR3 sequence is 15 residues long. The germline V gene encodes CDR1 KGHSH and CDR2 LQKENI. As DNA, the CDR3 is TGTGCCAGCTCAGCAGGGACAGCAACTAATGAAAAACTGTTTTTT. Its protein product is CASSAGTATNEKLFF.

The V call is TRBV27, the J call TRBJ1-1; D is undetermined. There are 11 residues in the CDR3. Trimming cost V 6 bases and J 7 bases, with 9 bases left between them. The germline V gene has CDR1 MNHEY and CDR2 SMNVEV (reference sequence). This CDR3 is CASSSINEAFF. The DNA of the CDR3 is TGTGCCAGCAGCTCTATCAATGAAGCTTTCTTT.

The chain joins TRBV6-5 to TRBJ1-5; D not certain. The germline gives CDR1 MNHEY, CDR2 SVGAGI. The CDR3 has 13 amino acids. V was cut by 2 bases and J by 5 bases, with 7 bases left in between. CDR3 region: CASSYDRDQPQHF. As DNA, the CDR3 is TGTGCCAGCAGTTACGATCGGGATCAGCCCCAGCATTTT.

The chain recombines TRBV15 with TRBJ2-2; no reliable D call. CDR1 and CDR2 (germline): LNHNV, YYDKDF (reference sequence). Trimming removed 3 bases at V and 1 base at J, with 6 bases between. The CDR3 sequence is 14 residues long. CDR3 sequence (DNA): TGTGCCACCAGCAGCCCAATGAACACCGGGGAGCTGTTTTTT. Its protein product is CATSSPMNTGELFF.

In nucleotides, the CDR3 is TGTGCCAGCAGCTTAACTAGCGGGACCGGGGAGCTGTTTTTT. Translation gives CASSLTSGTGELFF. The V gene is TRBV7-9, the J gene TRBJ2-2; 9 bases line up with TRBD2. This CDR3 has 14 amino acids. Germline V lookup: CDR1 SEHNR, CDR2 FQNEAQ (reference sequence). Trimming at V came to 2 bases and at J to 5 bases, leaving 0 bases not matched to a gene.

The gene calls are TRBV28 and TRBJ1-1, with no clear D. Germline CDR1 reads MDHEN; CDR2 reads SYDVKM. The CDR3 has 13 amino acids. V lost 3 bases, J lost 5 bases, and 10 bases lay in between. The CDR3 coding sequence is TGTGCCAGCAGTTTCCGTGACACTACTGAAGCTTTCTTT. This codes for CASSFRDTTEAFF.

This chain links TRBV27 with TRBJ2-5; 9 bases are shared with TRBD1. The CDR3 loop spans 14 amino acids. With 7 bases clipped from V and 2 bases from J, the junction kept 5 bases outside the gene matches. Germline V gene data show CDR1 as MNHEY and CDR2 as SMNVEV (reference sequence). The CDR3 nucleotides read TGTGCCAGCAAAAGGACAGGGGTTCAAGAGACCCAGTACTTC. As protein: CASKRTGVQETQYF.

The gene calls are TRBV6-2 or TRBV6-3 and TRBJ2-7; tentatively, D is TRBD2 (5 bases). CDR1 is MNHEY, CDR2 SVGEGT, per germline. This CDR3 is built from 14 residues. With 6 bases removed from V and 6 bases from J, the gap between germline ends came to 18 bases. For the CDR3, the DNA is TGTGCCAGCAGCCCTGACCTTGCAGGAGGCGAGCAGTACGTC. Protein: CASSPDLAGGEQYV.

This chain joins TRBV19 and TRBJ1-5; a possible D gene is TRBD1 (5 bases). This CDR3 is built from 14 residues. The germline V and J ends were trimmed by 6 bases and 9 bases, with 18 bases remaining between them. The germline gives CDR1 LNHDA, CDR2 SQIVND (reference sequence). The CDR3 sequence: CASRTREGLGPQHF. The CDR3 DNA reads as TGTGCCAGTAGGACCAGGGAGGGGTTGGGGCCCCAGCATTTT. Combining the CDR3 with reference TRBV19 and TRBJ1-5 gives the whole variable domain DGGITQSPKYLFRKEGQNVTLSCEQNLNHDAMYWYRQDPGQGLRLIYYSQIVNDFQKGDIAEGYSVSREKKESFPLTVTSAQKNPTAFYLCASRTREGLGPQHFGDGTRLSIL.

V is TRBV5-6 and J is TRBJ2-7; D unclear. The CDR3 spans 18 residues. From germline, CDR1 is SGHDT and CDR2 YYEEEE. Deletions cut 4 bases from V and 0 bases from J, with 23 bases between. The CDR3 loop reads CASSVVKSNYRSSYEQYF. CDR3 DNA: TGTGCCAGCAGCGTAGTAAAATCCAATTATAGGAGCTCCTACGAGCAGTACTTC.

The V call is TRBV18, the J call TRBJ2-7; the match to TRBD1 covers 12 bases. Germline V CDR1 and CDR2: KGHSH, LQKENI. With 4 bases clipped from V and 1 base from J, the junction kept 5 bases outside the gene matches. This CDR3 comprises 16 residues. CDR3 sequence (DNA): TGTGCCAGCTCACTCATGGGACAGGGGGCATCCTACGAGCAGTACGTC. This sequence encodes CASSLMGQGASYEQYV.

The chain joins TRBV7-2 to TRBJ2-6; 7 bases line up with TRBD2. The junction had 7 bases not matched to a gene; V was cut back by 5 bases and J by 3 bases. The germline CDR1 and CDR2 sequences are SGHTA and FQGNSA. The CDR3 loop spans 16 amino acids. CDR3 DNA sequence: TGTGCCAGCAGCCCACGTGGGGGGGATGGGGCCAACGTCCTGACTTTC. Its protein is CASSPRGGDGANVLTF.